A selection of T cell receptor beta chains follows, all from one sample in a study of blood T cell repertoires in COVID-19. Measured with immunoSEQ multiplex PCR; TCRdb has only the in-frame clones, and not every one. The sample has about 140,000 clones; about 84% are singletons. The sequenced sample consisted of PBMCs or T cells enriched from blood (not recorded which). These receptors were taken from a woman under 30 who had been exposed to COVID-19. The CDR3 runs from the conserved cysteine through the conserved F or W. The D gene is left open where the match is weak. Clone size is not always given. Where it is, it says once, few, many or a class for expanded clones.

TRBJ1-1	TRBV30	.	.	TGTGCAACAACGGGACAGAACACTGAAGCTTTCTTT	CATTGQNTEAFF
TRBJ1-1	TRBV5-1	TRBD1	.	TGCGCCAGCAGCACAGGACAGGGGGCAACTGAAGCTTTCTTT	CASSTGQGATEAFF
TRBJ2-7	TRBV2	TRBD1	.	TGTGCCAGCAGTGGTGGACAGGGAAAATCCTACGAGCAGTACTTC	CASSGGQGKSYEQYF
TRBJ2-1	TRBV4-2	.	.	TGTGCCAGCAGCCAAGAGGCCTCTAGTAGGAATGAGCAGTTCTTC	CASSQEASSRNEQFF
TRBJ1-3	TRBV20-1	.	.	TGCAGTGCTAGTCACAGGCATTCTGGAAACACCATATATTTT	CSASHRHSGNTIYF
TRBJ2-2	TRBV4-2	.	.	TGTGCCAGCAGCCCCGAAGGGGACACCGGGGAGCTGTTTTTT	CASSPEGDTGELFF
TRBJ2-1	TRBV4-1	.	.	TGCGCCAGCAGCCACCATCAGACCCGGAGCGGTGAGCAGTTCTTC	CASSHHQTRSGEQFF
TRBJ2-7	TRBV6-2/TRBV6-3	TRBD2	.	TGTGCCAGCAGTTACTCGATTGTACTAGCGGATACCTACGAGCAGTACTTC	CASSYSIVLADTYEQYF
TRBJ2-3	TRBV28	TRBD1	.	TGTGCCAGCAGTTTATGGCAGGGGGCGCGCACAGATACGCAGTATTTT	CASSLWQGARTDTQYF
TRBJ2-1	TRBV5-1	TRBD2	.	TGCGCCAGCAGCTTGGATAGCGGGAAATACAATGAGCAGTTCTTC	CASSLDSGKYNEQFF
TRBJ1-1	TRBV2	.	.	TGTGCCAGCAGTGAGAGATTAGAGCCGCCGCCTGAAGCTTTCTTT	CASSERLEPPPEAFF
TRBJ1-2	TRBV7-3	TRBD1	.	TGTGCCAGCAGCTCGGGACAGAACTATGGCTACACCTTC	CASSSGQNYGYTF
TRBJ2-1	TRBV3-1/TRBV3-2	TRBD2	.	TGTGCCAGCAGCCAACGACCGGAAGCGGGAGGCTCCTACAATGAGCAGTTCTTC	CASSQRPEAGGSYNEQFF
TRBJ1-2	TRBV5-1	.	.	TGCGCCAGCAGCTTGACACCTGGGCAGCAAACCTATGGCTACACCTTC	CASSLTPGQQTYGYTF
TRBJ2-5	TRBV9	.	.	TGTGCCAGCAGCGTATTAGGGGATCGGCAGGGATCCCCCCGGCGAGAGACCCAGTACTTC	CASSVLGDRQGSPRRETQYF
TRBJ2-6	TRBV9	TRBD1	.	TGTGCCAGCAGCGTAGCGGGACAGGGTTCTGGGGCCAACGTCCTGACTTTC	CASSVAGQGSGANVLTF
TRBJ2-1	TRBV7-2	TRBD2	.	TGTGCCAGCCGCGGCCAACTAGCGGGCTCTCGCTACAATGAGCAGTTCTTC	CASRGQLAGSRYNEQFF
TRBJ1-5	TRBV2	.	.	TGTGCCAGCAGGGAAACAAGTAGCAATCAGCCCCAGCATTTT	CASRETSSNQPQHF
TRBJ2-1	TRBV30	TRBD1	once	TGTGCCTGCCATGACAGGGGGCCAGCCTACAATGAGCAGTTCTTC	CACHDRGPAYNEQFF
TRBJ1-5	TRBV6-5	.	.	TGTGCCAGCAGGACCTCTTTGGGAGGTCATCAGCCCCAGCATTTT	CASRTSLGGHQPQHF
TRBJ1-2	TRBV3-1/TRBV3-2	.	.	TGTGCCAGCAGCCCGGGGATATCGGCCCAAGATGGCTACACCTTC	CASSPGISAQDGYTF
TRBJ1-1	TRBV4-3	.	.	TGCGCCAGCGCCCGAGTTTGGCGGGGGGACGAGGAAGCTTTCTTT	CASARVWRGDEEAFF
TRBJ2-3	TRBV19	.	.	TGTGCCAGTACTTCAAGGGAGCTCACAGATACGCAGTATTTT	CASTSRELTDTQYF
TRBJ2-7	TRBV6-2/TRBV6-3	TRBD2	.	TGTGCCAGCAGTCCCGGACTAGCGGGCCTCTACGAGCAGTACTTC	CASSPGLAGLYEQYF
TRBJ1-1	TRBV6-6	TRBD1	.	TGTGCCAGCAGTTACCCGACGGGACAGGGGGAGACTGAAGCTTTCTTT	CASSYPTGQGETEAFF
TRBJ1-5	TRBV2	TRBD1	few	TGTGCCAGCAACAGGGGCGCGGGACAGCCCCAGCATTTT	CASNRGAGQPQHF